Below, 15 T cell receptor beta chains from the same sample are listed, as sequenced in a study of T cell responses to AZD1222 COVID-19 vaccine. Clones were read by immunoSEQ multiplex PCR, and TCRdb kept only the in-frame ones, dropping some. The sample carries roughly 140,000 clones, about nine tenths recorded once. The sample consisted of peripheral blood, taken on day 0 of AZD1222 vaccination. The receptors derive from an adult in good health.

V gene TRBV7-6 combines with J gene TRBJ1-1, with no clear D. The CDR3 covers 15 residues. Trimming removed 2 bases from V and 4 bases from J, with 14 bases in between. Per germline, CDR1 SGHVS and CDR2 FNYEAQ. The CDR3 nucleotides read TGTGCCAGCAGCTTATTCTTGGAGGGAAGCACTGAAGCTTTCTTT. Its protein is CASSLFLEGSTEAFF.

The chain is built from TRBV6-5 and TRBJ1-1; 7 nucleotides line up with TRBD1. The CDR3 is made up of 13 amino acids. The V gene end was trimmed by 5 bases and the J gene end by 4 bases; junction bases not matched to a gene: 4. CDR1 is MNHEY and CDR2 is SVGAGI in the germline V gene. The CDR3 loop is CASSTRDSTEAFF. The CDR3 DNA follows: TGTGCCAGCAGTACACGGGACAGCACTGAAGCTTTCTTT.

The CDR3 DNA reads TGTGCCAGCAGCTTGGCGACGTGGGGCGCCGGGGCTGGGGCCAACGTCCTGACTTTC. It yields the protein CASSLATWGAGAGANVLTF. The gene calls are TRBV5-4 and TRBJ2-6; perhaps D is TRBD1 or TRBD2 (5 bases each). Germline V gene lookup returns CDR1 SGHNT and CDR2 YYREEE (reference sequence). This CDR3 has 19 amino acids. V was shortened by 0 bases and J by 2 bases, with 18 bases between the two germline ends. The full variable domain, in which reference TRBV5-4 and TRBJ2-6 provide the parts outside the CDR3, is ETGVTQSPTHLIKTRGQQVTLRCSSQSGHNTVSWYQQALGQGPQFIFQYYREEENGRGNFPPRFSGLQFPNYSSELNVNALELDDSALYLCASSLATWGAGAGANVLTFGAGSRLTVL.

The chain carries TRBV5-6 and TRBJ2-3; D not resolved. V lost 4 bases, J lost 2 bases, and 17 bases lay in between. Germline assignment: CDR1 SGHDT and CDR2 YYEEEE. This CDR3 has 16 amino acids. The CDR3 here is CASSVRLGVTTDTQYF. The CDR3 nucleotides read TGTGCCAGCAGCGTCAGACTGGGTGTCACCACAGATACGCAGTATTTT.

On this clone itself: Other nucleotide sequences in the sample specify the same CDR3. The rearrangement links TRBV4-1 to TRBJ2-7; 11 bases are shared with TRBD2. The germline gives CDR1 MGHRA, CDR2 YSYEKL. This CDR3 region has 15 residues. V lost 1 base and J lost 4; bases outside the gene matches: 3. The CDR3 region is CASSQGLAGSYEQYF. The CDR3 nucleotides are TGCGCCAGCAGCCAAGGACTAGCGGGATCTTACGAGCAGTACTTC.

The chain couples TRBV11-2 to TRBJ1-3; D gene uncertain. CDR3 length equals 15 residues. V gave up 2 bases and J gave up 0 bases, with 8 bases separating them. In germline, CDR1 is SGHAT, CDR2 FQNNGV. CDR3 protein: CASSLLGNSGNTIYF. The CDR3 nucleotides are TGTGCCAGCAGCTTATTGGGAAACTCTGGAAACACCATATATTTT.

As DNA, the CDR3 is TGTGCCTGGGGAAGCCTACCTTCCAGGGGTGCTGGAAACACCATATATTTT. It encodes CAWGSLPSRGAGNTIYF. The rearrangement joins TRBV30 to TRBJ1-3, with D possibly TRBD1 on 6 matching bases. Trimming took off 5 bases at V and 2 bases at J, with 22 bases between the two ends. CDR1 is GTSNPN and CDR2 is SVGIG in the germline V gene (reference sequence). CDR3 length equals 17 residues.

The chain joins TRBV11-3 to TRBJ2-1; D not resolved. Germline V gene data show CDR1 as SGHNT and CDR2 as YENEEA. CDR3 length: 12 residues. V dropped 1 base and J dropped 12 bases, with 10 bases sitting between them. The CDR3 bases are TGTGCCAGCAGCTTAGGAGCCGGTTGGCAGTTCTTC. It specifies CASSLGAGWQFF.

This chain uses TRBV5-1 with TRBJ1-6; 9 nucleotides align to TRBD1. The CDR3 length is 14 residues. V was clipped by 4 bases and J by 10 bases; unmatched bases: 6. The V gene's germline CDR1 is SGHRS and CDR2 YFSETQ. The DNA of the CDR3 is TGCGCCAGCAGCCTCTGGACAGGGGACTCACCCCTCCACTTT. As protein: CASSLWTGDSPLHF. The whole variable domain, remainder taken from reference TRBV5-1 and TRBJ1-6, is KAGVTQTPRYLIKTRGQQVTLSCSPISGHRSVSWYQQTPGQGLQFLFEYFSETQRNKGNFPGRFSGRQFSNSRSEMNVSTLELGDSALYLCASSLWTGDSPLHFGNGTRLTVT.

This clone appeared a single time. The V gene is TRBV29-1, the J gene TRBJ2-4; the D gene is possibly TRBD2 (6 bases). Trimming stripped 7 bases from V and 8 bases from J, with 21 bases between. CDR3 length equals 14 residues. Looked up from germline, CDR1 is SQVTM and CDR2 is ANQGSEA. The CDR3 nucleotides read TGCAGCGCCGTCAGTAGCGGAAGAGGGGACATTCAGTACTTC. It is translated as CSAVSSGRGDIQYF.

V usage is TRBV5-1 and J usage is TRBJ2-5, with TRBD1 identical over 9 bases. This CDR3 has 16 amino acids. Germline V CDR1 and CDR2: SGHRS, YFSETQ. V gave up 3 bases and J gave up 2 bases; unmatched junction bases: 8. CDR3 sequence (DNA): TGCGCCAGCAGCTCGGGGACAGGGAGGGGGCAAGAGACCCAGTACTTC. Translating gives CASSSGTGRGQETQYF.

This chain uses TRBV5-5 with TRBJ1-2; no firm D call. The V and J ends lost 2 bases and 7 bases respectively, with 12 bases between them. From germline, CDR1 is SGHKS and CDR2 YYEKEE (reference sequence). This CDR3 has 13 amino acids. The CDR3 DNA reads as TGTGCCAGCAGCTTTTCTCTGCCGTTTGGCTACACCTTC. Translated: CASSFSLPFGYTF.

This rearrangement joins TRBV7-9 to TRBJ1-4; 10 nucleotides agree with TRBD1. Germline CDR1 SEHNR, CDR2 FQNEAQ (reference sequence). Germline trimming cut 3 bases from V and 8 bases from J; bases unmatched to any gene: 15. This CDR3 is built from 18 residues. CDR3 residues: CASSFLSGTGEMMEKLFF. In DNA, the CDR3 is TGTGCCAGCAGCTTTCTCTCGGGGACAGGGGAAATGATGGAAAAACTGTTTTTT. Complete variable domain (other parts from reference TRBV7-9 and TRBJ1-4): DTGVSQNPRHKITKRGQNVTFRCDPISEHNRLYWYRQTLGQGPEFLTYFQNEAQLEKSRLLSDRFSAERPKGSFSTLEIQRTEQGDSAMYLCASSFLSGTGEMMEKLFFGSGTQLSVL.

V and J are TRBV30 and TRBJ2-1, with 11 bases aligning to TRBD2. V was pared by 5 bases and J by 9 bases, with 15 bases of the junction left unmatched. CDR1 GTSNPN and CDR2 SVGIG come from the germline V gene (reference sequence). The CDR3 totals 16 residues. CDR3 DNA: TGTGCCTGGGGGCGTAGTTTAGCGGGAGGGTCGGCTGAGCAGTTCTTC. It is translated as CAWGRSLAGGSAEQFF.

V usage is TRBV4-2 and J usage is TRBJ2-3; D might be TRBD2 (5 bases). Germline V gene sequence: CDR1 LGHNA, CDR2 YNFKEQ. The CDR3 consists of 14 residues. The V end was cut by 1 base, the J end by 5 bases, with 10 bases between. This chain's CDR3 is CASSQAGSGDTQYF. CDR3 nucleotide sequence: TGTGCCAGCAGCCAAGCGGGATCCGGAGATACGCAGTATTTT.